The 30 T cell receptor beta chains listed next were all sequenced from one sample in a study of PD-1 blockade in classical Hodgkin lymphoma. Method: immunoSEQ multiplex PCR; TCRdb's copy keeps in-frame clones and lacks some. The profile covers 6,000 to 8,000 clones, with about three quarters appearing a single time and around 34% taken by the ten largest. Documented time point: cycle 4 day 1 (C4D1), after 5 to 7 weeks of nivolumab. All patients experienced relapse after autologous stem cell transplantation, and brentuximab vedotin exposure was variable. Magnetic negative selection isolated CD8+ T cells from thawed PBMCs. Sample: CD8+ T cells from blood, taken before the fourth cycle of nivolumab. The receptor source for this set is a human donor with classical Hodgkin lymphoma.

The chain couples TRBV9 to TRBJ1-4, with D maybe TRBD1 (5 bases). This CDR3 contains 15 residues. Trimming took 4 bases from V and 3 from J, leaving 13 bases between them. Germline V gene sequence: CDR1 SGDLS, CDR2 YYNGEE. The chain's CDR3 is CASSPWGRSNEKLFF. For the CDR3, the DNA is TGTGCCAGCAGCCCCTGGGGACGCTCTAATGAAAAACTGTTTTTT.

This chain uses TRBV7-6 with TRBJ1-1; tentatively, D is TRBD1 (5 bases). The CDR3 is made up of 17 amino acids. Germline CDR1 SGHVS, CDR2 FNYEAQ. V shed 0 bases and J shed 1 base, with 15 bases lying between them. In DNA, the CDR3 is TGTGCCAGCAGCTTAGCGGAATTGGGGGGGTCGAACACTGAAGCTTTCTTT. This encodes CASSLAELGGSNTEAFF.

This rearrangement joins TRBV11-3 to TRBJ2-7, with TRBD1 matching 8 bases. J gave up 3 bases and V 5 bases, and 3 bases lay outside the gene matches. The CDR3 extends over 13 amino acids. Germline V gene data show CDR1 as SGHNT and CDR2 as YENEEA. The CDR3 region has the DNA TGTGCCAGCAGCCCTGGACAGGGCTACGAGCAGTACTTC. It yields the protein CASSPGQGYEQYF.

The gene calls are TRBV9 and TRBJ1-3; D is unresolved. Germline V lookup: CDR1 SGDLS, CDR2 YYNGEE. V lost 0 bases and J 0 bases, leaving 10 bases between the germline ends. This CDR3 region has 16 residues. The CDR3 coding sequence is TGTGCCAGCAGCGTAGTAGGTGATAGCTCTGGAAACACCATATATTTT. Encoded protein: CASSVVGDSSGNTIYF.

The chain links TRBV7-9 to TRBJ2-4; D may be TRBD2 (6 bases). The V gene's germline CDR1 is SEHNR and CDR2 FQNEAQ (reference sequence). The CDR3 spans 16 residues. V dropped 5 bases and J dropped 0 bases, with 14 bases sitting between them. The CDR3 is CASSPRDDLAKNIQYF. CDR3 in DNA: TGTGCCAGCAGCCCGCGGGATGATCTAGCCAAAAACATTCAGTACTTC.

This chain uses TRBV5-5 with TRBJ2-1; D may match TRBD1 or TRBD2 (5 bases each). Germline-derived CDR1 and CDR2 are SGHKS and YYEKEE (reference sequence). The V and J ends lost 3 bases and 9 bases respectively, with 28 bases between them. The CDR3 runs to 18 residues. CDR3 nucleotides: TGTGCCAGCAGCTGGTGGTGGGGGATGGCCGCCCCTGACAGTGAGCAGTTCTTC. This codes for CASSWWWGMAAPDSEQFF.

The genes are TRBV10-3 and TRBJ2-3; no definite D call. Germline CDR1 is ENHRY and CDR2 is SYGVKD. The V end lost 5 bases, the J end lost 1 base, and 10 bases lay between the germline ends. The CDR3 has 14 residues. CDR3 region: CAISSPRGTDTQYF. CDR3 in DNA: TGTGCCATCAGTTCACCCCGGGGCACAGATACGCAGTATTTT.

The chain combines TRBV10-3 with TRBJ2-7; TRBD2 aligns across 8 bases. The CDR3 is made up of 15 amino acids. The V segment lost 8 bases and the J segment 1 base; nucleotides outside the gene matches: 10. Germline assignment: CDR1 ENHRY and CDR2 SYGVKD. As DNA, the CDR3 is TGTGCCATCTGGAACCCCGGGACTAGTTCCTACGAGCAGTACTTC. Amino acids: CAIWNPGTSSYEQYF.

The chain joins TRBV4-1 to TRBJ2-6; D gene uncertain. The V and J ends lost 0 bases and 0 bases respectively, with 9 bases between them. There are 17 residues in the CDR3. Looked up from germline, CDR1 is MGHRA and CDR2 is YSYEKL. The DNA of the CDR3 is TGCGCCAGCAGCCAAGAAGGGTTGTACTCTGGGGCCAACGTCCTGACTTTC. Translating it yields CASSQEGLYSGANVLTF.

This clone was counted only a few times. J is TRBJ2-7 and V is TRBV5-6; 9 positions match TRBD1. CDR1 and CDR2 (germline): SGHDT, YYEEEE. The CDR3 spans 16 residues. The junction had 9 bases not matched to a gene; V was cut back by 5 bases and J by 0 bases. The CDR3 nucleotides read TGTGCCAGCAGTTTAACCGGGACAGGGATCTCCTACGAGCAGTACTTC. This sequence encodes CASSLTGTGISYEQYF.

This clone is classed as medium-sized. The gene calls are TRBV9 and TRBJ2-2, with D perhaps TRBD2 (6 bases). The CDR3 is 14 amino acids. Trimming left V 8 bases short and J 9 bases short, with 20 bases between. Germline CDR1 and CDR2: SGDLS and YYNGEE. The CDR3 is CASSPGDSVRELFF. Written as DNA, the CDR3 is TGTGCCAGTAGCCCGGGAGATTCCGTCCGGGAGCTGTTTTTT.

The chain combines TRBV18 with TRBJ2-7; 10 bases match TRBD2. Unmatched junction bases numbered 6, after V lost 5 bases and J lost 2 bases. Germline CDR1 is KGHSH and CDR2 is LQKENI. The CDR3 is made up of 15 amino acids. CDR3 amino acids: CASSLASGGPYEQYF. In DNA, the CDR3 is TGTGCCAGCTCATTAGCTAGCGGGGGACCCTACGAGCAGTACTTC.

V is TRBV5-1 and J is TRBJ2-3; 13 bases match TRBD2. CDR3 size: 18 residues. Germline assignment: CDR1 SGHRS and CDR2 YFSETQ. Unmatched junction bases numbered 7, after V lost 0 bases and J lost 3 bases. CDR3 amino acids: CASSLAVGLAGVTDTQYF. CDR3 in DNA: TGCGCCAGCAGCTTGGCCGTAGGACTAGCGGGAGTAACAGATACGCAGTATTTT.

CDR3 DNA: TGTGCCAGCAGTGAAGCAGGGGAGCTGTTTTTT. Protein: CASSEAGELFF. The genes are TRBV25-1 and TRBJ2-2; D is ambiguous. The CDR3 runs to 11 residues. The germline CDR1 and CDR2 sequences are MGHDK and SYGVNS. Between the trimmed V and J ends, which lost 2 bases and 8 bases, there was a span of 3 bases.

By sample fraction, this clone is large (0.1 to 1%). This CDR3 is CASSQSRDYTF. CDR3 nucleotide sequence: TGTGCCAGCAGCCAATCCAGGGACTACACCTTC. The genes are TRBV16 and TRBJ1-2, with D perhaps matching TRBD1 (5 bases). Germline V gives CDR1 KGHSY, CDR2 FQNENV. Trimming stripped 0 bases from V and 10 bases from J, with 6 bases between. This CDR3 is built from 11 residues.

CDR3 amino acids: CASSSAGGGYNQPQHF. DNA of the CDR3: TGTGCCAGCAGTTCCGCCGGGGGGGGGTACAATCAGCCCCAGCATTTT. This chain connects TRBV28 to TRBJ1-5; perhaps TRBD1 as D (5 bases). V dropped 4 bases and J dropped 3 bases, with 16 bases sitting between them. Germline V gene data show CDR1 as MDHEN and CDR2 as SYDVKM. The CDR3 consists of 16 residues.

J is TRBJ2-7 and V is TRBV27, with no clear D. Germline CDR1 and CDR2: MNHEY and SMNVEV (reference sequence). V gave up 8 bases and J gave up 1 base, with 21 bases separating them. The CDR3 totals 16 residues. The CDR3 protein is CASSPNVWQQSYEQYF. The CDR3 nucleotides are TGTGCCAGCTCCCCCAACGTGTGGCAACAGTCCTACGAGCAGTACTTC.

This clone was recorded only once. The V call is TRBV4-3, the J call TRBJ2-7; possible D gene TRBD2, 5 bases. In germline, CDR1 is LGHNA, CDR2 YSLEER. V lost 1 base and J lost 0, with 22 bases in between. The CDR3 totals 19 residues. Written as DNA, the CDR3 is TGCGCCAGCAGCCAAGGATACGCGAACGACTACTGGAGCTCCTACGAGCAGTACTTC. Translated, it gives CASSQGYANDYWSSYEQYF.

The V gene is TRBV9, the J gene TRBJ2-3; TRBD2 matches 7 bases. The CDR3 is made up of 14 amino acids. Germline CDR1 reads SGDLS; CDR2 reads YYNGEE. J gave up 7 bases and V 4 bases, and 9 bases lay outside the gene matches. The CDR3 region has the DNA TGTGCCAGCAGCCTGGGGGGGACCCAGAATACGCAGTATTTT. Protein sequence: CASSLGGTQNTQYF.

The chain employs TRBV7-8 and TRBJ1-4; the D is unclear. Germline-derived CDR1 and CDR2 are SGHVS and FQNEAQ. The CDR3 is 13 amino acids. The V end lost 1 base, the J end lost 8 bases, and 8 bases lay between the germline ends. CDR3 residues: CASSLVVQEKLFF. The CDR3 region has the DNA TGTGCCAGCAGCTTAGTTGTACAGGAAAAACTGTTTTTT.

This clone was counted only a few times. The chain uses TRBV7-9 and TRBJ1-2, with 7 bases that match TRBD1. V trimming: 4 bases; J trimming: 5 bases; junction bases outside the gene matches: 7. The germline CDR1 and CDR2 sequences are SEHNR and FQNEAQ (reference sequence). There are 14 residues in the CDR3. CDR3 coding DNA: TGTGCCAGCAGCTCCGACAGGGCAGCGTATGGCTACACCTTC. This codes for CASSSDRAAYGYTF.

This clone is labeled as medium-sized (0.01 to 0.1%). The chain recombines TRBV30 with TRBJ1-2, with no clear D. Germline lookup yields CDR1 GTSNPN and CDR2 SVGIG (reference sequence). The CDR3 runs 12 residues. V was shortened by 1 base and J by 1 base, with 4 bases between the two germline ends. DNA of the CDR3: TGTGCCTGGAGTGAAGATAACTATGGCTACACCTTC. Its translation: CAWSEDNYGYTF. Together with reference TRBV30 and TRBJ1-2, the CDR3 gives the full variable domain: SQTIHQWPATLVQPVGSPLSLECTVEGTSNPNLYWYRQAAGRGLQLLFYSVGIGQISSEVPQNLSASRPQDRQFILSSKKLLLSDSGFYLCAWSEDNYGYTFGSGTRLTVV.

The V and J genes are TRBV7-9 and TRBJ2-7; possible D gene TRBD2, 6 bases. Trimming cost V 5 bases and J 6 bases, with 14 bases left between them. Germline values: CDR1 SEHNR, CDR2 FQNEAQ (reference sequence). This CDR3 contains 13 residues. CDR3 sequence reads: CASSPPTSFEQYF. CDR3 sequence (DNA): TGTGCCAGCAGCCCCCCCACTAGCTTCGAGCAGTACTTC.

Note on this clone: Other nucleotide sequences from this sample produce the same CDR3. The genes are TRBV5-4 and TRBJ1-2; D call uncertain. Germline V CDR1 and CDR2: SGHNT, YYREEE (reference sequence). V lost 4 bases to trimming and J lost 2 bases, with 9 bases between them. CDR3 size: 13 residues. The CDR3 spells CASSLDGNYGYTF. CDR3 sequence (DNA): TGTGCCAGCAGCCTGGACGGGAACTATGGCTACACCTTC.

This rearrangement joins TRBV6-1 to TRBJ2-3, with D perhaps TRBD1 or TRBD2 (5 bases each). The CDR3 covers 15 residues. Germline CDR1 is MNHNS and CDR2 is SASEGT. Trimming left V 2 bases short and J 4 bases short, with 13 bases between. CDR3 sequence: CASSERGRESDTQYF. CDR3 coding DNA: TGTGCCAGCAGTGAACGTGGCAGGGAGTCAGATACGCAGTATTTT.

The V gene is TRBV5-6, the J gene TRBJ1-2; D gene uncertain. V was shortened by 1 base and J by 0 bases, with 7 bases between the two germline ends. CDR3 size: 14 residues. Germline V gene data show CDR1 as SGHDT and CDR2 as YYEEEE. The CDR3 nucleotides are TGTGCCAGCAGCTTGAACAGAGCTAACTATGGCTACACCTTC. It translates to CASSLNRANYGYTF.

This chain uses TRBV28 with TRBJ1-4; D remains unclear. The germline gives CDR1 MDHEN, CDR2 SYDVKM. The CDR3 length is 13 residues. V lost 7 bases, J lost 8 bases, and 14 bases lay in between. The CDR3 is CASTPRLFEKLFF. For the CDR3, the DNA is TGTGCCAGCACCCCCCGGTTATTCGAAAAACTGTTTTTT.

This clone was recorded a few times. The chain couples TRBV4-2 to TRBJ1-1; D unresolved. V shed 2 bases and J shed 1 base, with 11 bases lying between them. The CDR3 spans 15 residues. Germline assignment: CDR1 LGHNA and CDR2 YNFKEQ. The CDR3: CASSQQVWGNTEAFF. The CDR3 DNA sequence: TGTGCCAGCAGCCAACAGGTTTGGGGGAACACTGAAGCTTTCTTT.

The chain links TRBV28 to TRBJ1-5; D gene unclear. Trimming took off 2 bases at V and 2 bases at J, with 7 bases between the two ends. The CDR3 covers 14 residues. CDR1 and CDR2 from the germline V gene are MDHEN and SYDVKM. CDR3 sequence reads: CASSLGVGNQPQHF. As DNA, the CDR3 is TGTGCCAGCAGTTTAGGGGTTGGCAATCAGCCCCAGCATTTT. Using reference TRBV28 and TRBJ1-5 for the parts outside the CDR3, the full variable domain is DVKVTQSSRYLVKRTGEKVFLECVQDMDHENMFWYRQDPGLGLRLIYFSYDVKMKEKGDIPEGYSVSREKKERFSLILESASTNQTSMYLCASSLGVGNQPQHFGDGTRLSIL.

This chain connects TRBV7-2 to TRBJ2-3, with D uncertain. The CDR3 is made up of 15 amino acids. V dropped 2 bases and J dropped 2 bases, with 11 bases sitting between them. CDR1 and CDR2 (germline): SGHTA, FQGNSA. The CDR3 region has the DNA TGTGCCAGCAGCTTAAGAGGCGGAGTCACAGATACGCAGTATTTT. As protein: CASSLRGGVTDTQYF.